This T cell receptor beta chain was identified in a study of T cell repertoires in cytomegalovirus infection. Study-wide background: Public TCR beta signatures provided an indication of both CMV infection and a matching HLA type. Study-wide results and limits: Identification of carriers of CMV plus the relevant HLA was achieved through cumulative public TCR beta family frequency. Dominating the ex vivo response were HLA-C-restricted CMV-specific TCR beta clonotypes.

The V and J ends lost 3 bases and 2 bases respectively, with 14 bases between them. Germline CDR1 is SGHTA and CDR2 is FQGNSA. This CDR3 region has 16 residues. A single record per CDR3 protein comes from TCRdb applying MiXCR to the reads. The sample includes approximately 180,000 distinct CDR3 sequences, 8.5% to 10% seen only once; the top ten take about 4.6%. This clonotype appeared many times. Its antigen is currently unknown. Sequenced sample: PBMCs. The TCR comes from a human donor in good health (CMV status not recorded). Some clones in this sample may be carry-over from other donors' samples. The chain employs TRBV7-2 and TRBJ1-5, with a possible D match to TRBD1 (5 bases). The CDR3 loop is CASSLGQRSGNQPQHF. CDR3 bases: TGTGCCAGCAGCTTGGGGCAGAGGTCGGGCAATCAGCCCCAGCATTTT.